Listed below are T cell receptor beta chains from one sample, sequenced in a study of T cells after yellow fever vaccination. TCRdb re-called the 5' RACE reads with MiXCR, one entry per CDR3 protein. Among just under 600,000 distinct CDR3 sequences listed, 13% were seen once. This specimen consisted of PBMCs, obtained on the day of the yellow fever booster vaccination. These receptors came from a man between 25 and 39 years old who received the YFV17D yellow fever vaccine. The CDR3 runs from the conserved cysteine through the conserved F or W. The order of the fields is CDR3 DNA, CDR3 protein, CDR3 length, J gene, D gene, clone size, V gene. D genes are given only for firm matches. Clone size appears in some rows only: once, few, many, or a class for an expanded clone.

cdr3_nt: TGCAGTGCTTTAGACAGGGGGCGCGTGGGGGCCGGGGAGCTGTTTTTT; cdr3_aa: CSALDRGRVGAGELFF; cdr3_length: 16; j_call: TRBJ2-2; d_call: TRBD1; clone_size: few; v_call: TRBV20-1
cdr3_nt: TGTGCCACCAGCAGTCCCGGGAGCAATCAGCCCCAGCATTTT; cdr3_aa: CATSSPGSNQPQHF; cdr3_length: 14; j_call: TRBJ1-5; d_call: NA; clone_size: NA; v_call: TRBV15
cdr3_nt: TGTGCCAGCAGTGAGCATTTGGATACGCAGTATTTT; cdr3_aa: CASSEHLDTQYF; cdr3_length: 12; j_call: TRBJ2-3; d_call: NA; clone_size: few; v_call: TRBV25-1
cdr3_nt: TGTGCCAGCAGCATCGGAGGACCTGAGCAGTTCTTC; cdr3_aa: CASSIGGPEQFF; cdr3_length: 12; j_call: TRBJ2-1; d_call: NA; clone_size: NA; v_call: TRBV7-8
cdr3_nt: TGCAGTGCCCAAAGGGAGGGGCCGAACACTGAAGCTTTCTTT; cdr3_aa: CSAQREGPNTEAFF; cdr3_length: 14; j_call: TRBJ1-1; d_call: NA; clone_size: few; v_call: TRBV20-1
cdr3_nt: TGCAGCGTTGAAGGGGGACAGGGGGCGCGGAACGAGCAGTACTTC; cdr3_aa: CSVEGGQGARNEQYF; cdr3_length: 15; j_call: TRBJ2-7; d_call: TRBD1; clone_size: NA; v_call: TRBV29-1
cdr3_nt: TGTGCCAGCAGCCAATCCAGCGATACGCAGTATTTT; cdr3_aa: CASSQSSDTQYF; cdr3_length: 12; j_call: TRBJ2-3; d_call: NA; clone_size: few; v_call: TRBV14
cdr3_nt: TGTGCCTGCTCCCAAGATCGAGCCATGAACACTGAAGCTTTCTTT; cdr3_aa: CACSQDRAMNTEAFF; cdr3_length: 15; j_call: TRBJ1-1; d_call: NA; clone_size: NA; v_call: TRBV3-1
cdr3_nt: TGCAGCGTTGCCTCCGTGGACCGTCCCCGGACGCGGCAGTTCTTC; cdr3_aa: CSVASVDRPRTRQFF; cdr3_length: 15; j_call: TRBJ2-1; d_call: NA; clone_size: NA; v_call: TRBV29-1
cdr3_nt: TGTGCCAGCAGCGCAGCCCAGGGGACCCAGTACTTC; cdr3_aa: CASSAAQGTQYF; cdr3_length: 12; j_call: TRBJ2-5; d_call: NA; clone_size: NA; v_call: TRBV7-9
cdr3_nt: TGCGCCAGCAGCTACGGGGCACAAGAGACCCAGTACTTC; cdr3_aa: CASSYGAQETQYF; cdr3_length: 13; j_call: TRBJ2-5; d_call: NA; clone_size: many; v_call: TRBV5-1
cdr3_nt: TGTGCCTGGAGTCTGTCGGCGGGAGCGGGAGATACGCAGTATTTT; cdr3_aa: CAWSLSAGAGDTQYF; cdr3_length: 15; j_call: TRBJ2-3; d_call: TRBD2; clone_size: NA; v_call: TRBV30
cdr3_nt: TGTGCCAGCAGCCTTGACAGGGGCGGCGGCTACACCTTC; cdr3_aa: CASSLDRGGGYTF; cdr3_length: 13; j_call: TRBJ1-2; d_call: TRBD1; clone_size: few; v_call: TRBV7-9
cdr3_nt: TGTGCCAGCTCAGGGGGGGCGACCGAGTCCTACGAGCAGTACTTC; cdr3_aa: CASSGGATESYEQYF; cdr3_length: 15; j_call: TRBJ2-7; d_call: NA; clone_size: few; v_call: TRBV18
cdr3_nt: TGCGCCAGCAGCTTGAGCGGTACAGGGCGGGAGACCCAGTACTTC; cdr3_aa: CASSLSGTGRETQYF; cdr3_length: 15; j_call: TRBJ2-5; d_call: NA; clone_size: few; v_call: TRBV5-1
cdr3_nt: TGTGCCAGCAGCGTACAGGGGGGTACTGAAGCTTTCTTT; cdr3_aa: CASSVQGGTEAFF; cdr3_length: 13; j_call: TRBJ1-1; d_call: TRBD1; clone_size: few; v_call: TRBV9
cdr3_nt: TGTGCCAGCAGCAAGGATCCGGGCAGGCGAACTTCTGGGGCCAACGTCCTGACTTTC; cdr3_aa: CASSKDPGRRTSGANVLTF; cdr3_length: 19; j_call: TRBJ2-6; d_call: NA; clone_size: NA; v_call: TRBV21-1
cdr3_nt: TGCAGTGGCAGGGGCACCTCAGGGACCCAGTACTTC; cdr3_aa: CSGRGTSGTQYF; cdr3_length: 12; j_call: TRBJ2-5; d_call: NA; clone_size: many; v_call: TRBV20-1
cdr3_nt: TGTGCCAGCTCACCCCCCCGGGGTTCGGGGAGCTCCTACAATGAGCAGTTCTTC; cdr3_aa: CASSPPRGSGSSYNEQFF; cdr3_length: 18; j_call: TRBJ2-1; d_call: NA; clone_size: NA; v_call: TRBV18
cdr3_nt: TGTGCCATCAGTGGCACGGCGGGGAGCAAAAACATTCAGTACTTC; cdr3_aa: CAISGTAGSKNIQYF; cdr3_length: 15; j_call: TRBJ2-4; d_call: NA; clone_size: NA; v_call: TRBV10-3
cdr3_nt: TGTGCCAGCAGCTTGGATCCAGGCAGGGCAGATACGCAGTATTTT; cdr3_aa: CASSLDPGRADTQYF; cdr3_length: 15; j_call: TRBJ2-3; d_call: NA; clone_size: NA; v_call: TRBV5-4
cdr3_nt: TGCAGTGCCACCGGGACTAGCCCAATCACAGATACGCAGTATTTT; cdr3_aa: CSATGTSPITDTQYF; cdr3_length: 15; j_call: TRBJ2-3; d_call: TRBD2; clone_size: NA; v_call: TRBV20-1
cdr3_nt: TGTGCCTGGAGTTGGAATACTCGGGAGACCCAGTACTTC; cdr3_aa: CAWSWNTRETQYF; cdr3_length: 13; j_call: TRBJ2-5; d_call: NA; clone_size: few; v_call: TRBV30
cdr3_nt: TGTGCCAGCAGTTTTTGGTCAGCCGGCACAGATACGCAGTATTTT; cdr3_aa: CASSFWSAGTDTQYF; cdr3_length: 15; j_call: TRBJ2-3; d_call: NA; clone_size: few; v_call: TRBV12-3/TRBV12-4
cdr3_nt: TGCGCCAGCAGCCAAGCTAACCCCAGTATTGGGGGAGGCGAGACCCAGTACTTC; cdr3_aa: CASSQANPSIGGGETQYF; cdr3_length: 18; j_call: TRBJ2-5; d_call: NA; clone_size: NA; v_call: TRBV4-3
cdr3_nt: TGTGCCAGCAGCGCGGGAGGGGGGCTACAGGGTAACAATGAGCAGTTCTTC; cdr3_aa: CASSAGGGLQGNNEQFF; cdr3_length: 17; j_call: TRBJ2-1; d_call: TRBD2; clone_size: NA; v_call: TRBV7-9
cdr3_nt: TGCGCCAGCAGTGGGACAGATAGAAATGAGCAGTTCTTC; cdr3_aa: CASSGTDRNEQFF; cdr3_length: 13; j_call: TRBJ2-1; d_call: NA; clone_size: few; v_call: TRBV10-2
cdr3_nt: TGCAGTGCTAGCCCCCTAGCGGGAGGCTTAATCCAAGAGACCCAGTACTTC; cdr3_aa: CSASPLAGGLIQETQYF; cdr3_length: 17; j_call: TRBJ2-5; d_call: TRBD2; clone_size: few; v_call: TRBV20-1
cdr3_nt: TGTGCCTGCAGCCAAGGACCGGGTAGGCAAGAGACCCAGTACTTC; cdr3_aa: CACSQGPGRQETQYF; cdr3_length: 15; j_call: TRBJ2-5; d_call: NA; clone_size: few; v_call: TRBV3-1
cdr3_nt: TGTGCCAGCAGCTTAACCCTAGCGGGAGGGCCTTTAGATACGCAGTATTTT; cdr3_aa: CASSLTLAGGPLDTQYF; cdr3_length: 17; j_call: TRBJ2-3; d_call: TRBD2; clone_size: many; v_call: TRBV7-9
cdr3_nt: TGCGCCAGCAGCCAAGTTGCGGGAGGGCCGGGGAATCAGCAGTTCTTC; cdr3_aa: CASSQVAGGPGNQQFF; cdr3_length: 16; j_call: TRBJ2-1; d_call: TRBD2; clone_size: NA; v_call: TRBV4-1
cdr3_nt: TGTGCCTGGAACCCCGAACTAAAGGATGAAAAACTGTTTTTT; cdr3_aa: CAWNPELKDEKLFF; cdr3_length: 14; j_call: TRBJ1-4; d_call: NA; clone_size: many; v_call: TRBV30
cdr3_nt: TGTGCCAGCAGCAACTGGGGGGTCAGCCCTTATAATTCACCCCTCCACTTT; cdr3_aa: CASSNWGVSPYNSPLHF; cdr3_length: 17; j_call: TRBJ1-6; d_call: NA; clone_size: many; v_call: TRBV7-8
cdr3_nt: TGTGCCAGCAGCTTAGCGGGCGACACTGAAGCTTTCTTT; cdr3_aa: CASSLAGDTEAFF; cdr3_length: 13; j_call: TRBJ1-1; d_call: NA; clone_size: many; v_call: TRBV5-1
cdr3_nt: TGTGCCAGCAGTTTGGTCTCGAGGGCAGATACGCAGTATTTT; cdr3_aa: CASSLVSRADTQYF; cdr3_length: 14; j_call: TRBJ2-3; d_call: NA; clone_size: NA; v_call: TRBV12-3/TRBV12-4
cdr3_nt: TGCAGCGTTGCGGAGGTCGGATCTTGGGGCTACACCTTC; cdr3_aa: CSVAEVGSWGYTF; cdr3_length: 13; j_call: TRBJ1-2; d_call: NA; clone_size: many; v_call: TRBV29-1
cdr3_nt: TGTGCCAGCAGGCAAACTAGTACTGGGGCCAACGTCCTGACTTTC; cdr3_aa: CASRQTSTGANVLTF; cdr3_length: 15; j_call: TRBJ2-6; d_call: NA; clone_size: NA; v_call: TRBV12-3/TRBV12-4
cdr3_nt: TGTGCCAGCAGGAGGACTAGTCGTTGGGCAGATACGCAGTATTTT; cdr3_aa: CASRRTSRWADTQYF; cdr3_length: 15; j_call: TRBJ2-3; d_call: TRBD2; clone_size: NA; v_call: TRBV2
cdr3_nt: TGCGCCAGCAGCTTGGATCCAGTCACAGATACGCAGTATTTT; cdr3_aa: CASSLDPVTDTQYF; cdr3_length: 14; j_call: TRBJ2-3; d_call: NA; clone_size: NA; v_call: TRBV5-1
cdr3_nt: TGTGCCAGCAGCACTCGCTACTCCTACGAGCAGTACTTC; cdr3_aa: CASSTRYSYEQYF; cdr3_length: 13; j_call: TRBJ2-7; d_call: NA; clone_size: NA; v_call: TRBV5-5
cdr3_nt: TGTGCCAGCAGCTTGATGAGCGCCGGGATCTTTCAAGAGACCCAGTACTTC; cdr3_aa: CASSLMSAGIFQETQYF; cdr3_length: 17; j_call: TRBJ2-5; d_call: NA; clone_size: many; v_call: TRBV5-5
cdr3_nt: TGTGCCAGCAGCTTAGCGAGGGGGAAGGACAGCCAGAGTACTTCTCCCTACAATGAGCAGTTCTTC; cdr3_aa: CASSLARGKDSQSTSPYNEQFF; cdr3_length: 22; j_call: TRBJ2-1; d_call: NA; clone_size: few; v_call: TRBV11-1
cdr3_nt: TGTGCCAGCAGGACTGTGGGTATCGGGGAGCTGTTTTTT; cdr3_aa: CASRTVGIGELFF; cdr3_length: 13; j_call: TRBJ2-2; d_call: NA; clone_size: few; v_call: TRBV7-9
cdr3_nt: TGCGCCAGCAGCTTGGATGGGACAGTGAACACTGAAGCTTTCTTT; cdr3_aa: CASSLDGTVNTEAFF; cdr3_length: 15; j_call: TRBJ1-1; d_call: TRBD1; clone_size: NA; v_call: TRBV5-1
cdr3_nt: TGTGCCAGCAGCCAAGCCCTCGTCAGGGACAATGAGCAGTTCTTC; cdr3_aa: CASSQALVRDNEQFF; cdr3_length: 15; j_call: TRBJ2-1; d_call: NA; clone_size: NA; v_call: TRBV3-1
cdr3_nt: TGTGCCAGCAGTACAGGGGACTACGAGCAGTACTTC; cdr3_aa: CASSTGDYEQYF; cdr3_length: 12; j_call: TRBJ2-7; d_call: TRBD1; clone_size: many; v_call: TRBV6-2/TRBV6-3
cdr3_nt: TGTGCCAGCAATAATGAACTAGCGGGAGCGGTCCTGTTCTTC; cdr3_aa: CASNNELAGAVLFF; cdr3_length: 14; j_call: TRBJ2-1; d_call: TRBD2; clone_size: few; v_call: TRBV3-1
cdr3_nt: TGTGCCAGCAGCTTAGAGGGATCAGCCACCTACAATGAGCAGTTCTTC; cdr3_aa: CASSLEGSATYNEQFF; cdr3_length: 16; j_call: TRBJ2-1; d_call: NA; clone_size: few; v_call: TRBV7-9
cdr3_nt: TGTGCCAGCACCCCTCTGCCTGCGGGGACTAGCGGTTACGAGCAGTACTTC; cdr3_aa: CASTPLPAGTSGYEQYF; cdr3_length: 17; j_call: TRBJ2-7; d_call: TRBD2; clone_size: NA; v_call: TRBV6-1
cdr3_nt: TGTGCCAGCAGCACTAGAGCGGGAGGAGGCGGGGAGCTGTTTTTT; cdr3_aa: CASSTRAGGGGELFF; cdr3_length: 15; j_call: TRBJ2-2; d_call: TRBD2; clone_size: NA; v_call: TRBV7-3